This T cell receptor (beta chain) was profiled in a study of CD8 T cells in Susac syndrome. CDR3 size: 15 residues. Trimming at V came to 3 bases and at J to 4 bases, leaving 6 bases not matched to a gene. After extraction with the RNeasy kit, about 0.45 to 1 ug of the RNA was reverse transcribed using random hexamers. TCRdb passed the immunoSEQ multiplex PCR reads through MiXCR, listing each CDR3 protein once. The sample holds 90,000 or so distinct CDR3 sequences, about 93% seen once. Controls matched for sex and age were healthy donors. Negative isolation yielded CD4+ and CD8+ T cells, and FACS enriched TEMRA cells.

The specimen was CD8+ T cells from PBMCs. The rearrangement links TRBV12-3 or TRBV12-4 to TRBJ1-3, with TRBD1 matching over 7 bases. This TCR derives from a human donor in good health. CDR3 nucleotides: TGTGCCAGCAGTTTTGCTAGGGGGCGCGGAAACACCATATATTTT. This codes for CASSFARGRGNTIYF.